These T cell receptor beta chains were read from a single sample in a study of blood T cell repertoires in COVID-19. The table came from immunoSEQ multiplex PCR; TCRdb's copy has only in-frame clones and leaves some out. Of around 97,000 clones in the sample, approximately 82% are singletons; the top ten hold 8% to 13%. The sample was peripheral blood. The receptor source for this set is a man in his 70s with acute or convalescent COVID-19. CDR3s include the opening cysteine and the closing phenylalanine or tryptophan. The order of the fields is D gene, J gene, V gene, clone size, CDR3 DNA, CDR3 protein. D genes are given only for firm matches. For some rows the clone size is stated as once, few or many, or as a class when expanded; others skip it.

d_gene: TRBD1; j_gene: TRBJ2-2; v_gene: TRBV6-4; abundance: NA; CDR3nt: TGTGCCAGCAGTGCGACAGGGGGGGGCACCGGGGAGCTGTTTTTT; CDR3aa: CASSATGGGTGELFF
d_gene: NA; j_gene: TRBJ1-1; v_gene: TRBV21-1; abundance: NA; CDR3nt: TGTGCCAGCAGAAGAGACGGGAGGGGATTGAGCACTGAAGCTTTCTTT; CDR3aa: CASRRDGRGLSTEAFF
d_gene: NA; j_gene: TRBJ2-5; v_gene: TRBV30; abundance: once; CDR3nt: TGTGCCTGGAGTGTACAGGTTCAAGAGACCCAGTACTTC; CDR3aa: CAWSVQVQETQYF
d_gene: TRBD1; j_gene: TRBJ1-6; v_gene: TRBV10-3; abundance: few; CDR3nt: TGTGCCATCAGGGGACAGAGCTCCTATAATTCACCCCTCCACTTT; CDR3aa: CAIRGQSSYNSPLHF
d_gene: NA; j_gene: TRBJ1-3; v_gene: TRBV7-9; abundance: NA; CDR3nt: TGTGCCAGCAGCTCGGGACACGACTCTGGAAACACCATATATTTT; CDR3aa: CASSSGHDSGNTIYF
d_gene: TRBD1; j_gene: TRBJ1-1; v_gene: TRBV6-5; abundance: once; CDR3nt: TGTGCCAGCACCCACCAGCAGGGGGTTACTGAAGCTTTCTTT; CDR3aa: CASTHQQGVTEAFF
d_gene: TRBD1; j_gene: TRBJ1-2; v_gene: TRBV7-9; abundance: NA; CDR3nt: TGTGCCAGCAGCTTCCGACAGGGTGGCTACACCTTC; CDR3aa: CASSFRQGGYTF
d_gene: NA; j_gene: TRBJ2-7; v_gene: TRBV6-5; abundance: NA; CDR3nt: TGTGCAACGTCCGACTCACAAACCTACGAGCAGTACTTC; CDR3aa: CATSDSQTYEQYF
d_gene: TRBD2; j_gene: TRBJ2-1; v_gene: TRBV11-1; abundance: NA; CDR3nt: TGTGCCAGCAGCTTAGGCGGAGCGGGAGCGATAGGAGTGCAGTTCTTC; CDR3aa: CASSLGGAGAIGVQFF
d_gene: NA; j_gene: TRBJ1-5; v_gene: TRBV6-5; abundance: NA; CDR3nt: TGTGCCAGCAGTTACTCGACAGGTTATCAGCCCCAGCATTTT; CDR3aa: CASSYSTGYQPQHF
d_gene: TRBD1; j_gene: TRBJ1-1; v_gene: TRBV5-5; abundance: NA; CDR3nt: TGTGCCAGCAGCTCTTGGGGACAGAGGAACACTGAAGCTTTCTTT; CDR3aa: CASSSWGQRNTEAFF
d_gene: NA; j_gene: TRBJ2-7; v_gene: TRBV12-3/TRBV12-4; abundance: NA; CDR3nt: TGTGCCAGTGGGAGGCGCAAAGTAAGCGAGCAGTACTTC; CDR3aa: CASGRRKVSEQYF
d_gene: NA; j_gene: TRBJ1-1; v_gene: TRBV7-9; abundance: once; CDR3nt: TGTGCCAGCAGCTTAGCGATGGGGCGGAACACTGAAGCTTTCTTT; CDR3aa: CASSLAMGRNTEAFF
d_gene: NA; j_gene: TRBJ1-1; v_gene: TRBV5-4; abundance: NA; CDR3nt: TGTGCCAGCAGCTTCGGGGAGGGAAGAATGAACACTGAAGCTTTCTTT; CDR3aa: CASSFGEGRMNTEAFF
d_gene: NA; j_gene: TRBJ2-7; v_gene: TRBV4-3; abundance: NA; CDR3nt: TGCGCCAGCAGCCGACTGCCAGGGTCTGGGTACGAGCAGTACTTC; CDR3aa: CASSRLPGSGYEQYF
d_gene: NA; j_gene: TRBJ1-5; v_gene: TRBV5-1; abundance: NA; CDR3nt: TGCGCCAGCAGCTCCACGGGGGAGAGGTTTCAGCCCCAGCATTTT; CDR3aa: CASSSTGERFQPQHF
d_gene: TRBD1; j_gene: TRBJ1-3; v_gene: TRBV19; abundance: NA; CDR3nt: TGTGCCACCGGACAGGCAGGAGGAAACACCATATATTTT; CDR3aa: CATGQAGGNTIYF
d_gene: NA; j_gene: TRBJ1-5; v_gene: TRBV29-1; abundance: NA; CDR3nt: TGCAGCGTTGTGATCGGTCATCAGCCCCAGCATTTT; CDR3aa: CSVVIGHQPQHF
d_gene: TRBD2; j_gene: TRBJ2-7; v_gene: TRBV4-3; abundance: NA; CDR3nt: TGCGCCAGCAGCCAAAAACCCCCGGGGTTGGTGGGAGGGCCCTACGAGCAGTACTTC; CDR3aa: CASSQKPPGLVGGPYEQYF
d_gene: NA; j_gene: TRBJ1-6; v_gene: TRBV10-1; abundance: NA; CDR3nt: TGCGCCAGCAGTGAGTGCCCTAAGAGCTCCTATAATTCACCCCTCCACTTT; CDR3aa: CASSECPKSSYNSPLHF
d_gene: NA; j_gene: TRBJ1-2; v_gene: TRBV11-1; abundance: NA; CDR3nt: TGTGCCAGCAGCTTAGCTATGGCCCAAGACTATGGCTACACCTTC; CDR3aa: CASSLAMAQDYGYTF
d_gene: TRBD2; j_gene: TRBJ2-7; v_gene: TRBV5-1; abundance: NA; CDR3nt: TGCGCCAGCAGCTTGGGGTTAGCGGGGACCTACGAGCAGTACTTC; CDR3aa: CASSLGLAGTYEQYF
d_gene: TRBD1; j_gene: TRBJ1-6; v_gene: TRBV6-1; abundance: NA; CDR3nt: TGTGCCAGCAGTGAAGCGAGACAGGGTAATCCCCTCCACTTT; CDR3aa: CASSEARQGNPLHF
d_gene: TRBD1; j_gene: TRBJ1-2; v_gene: TRBV23-1; abundance: NA; CDR3nt: TGCGCCAGCCGGATCCGGGACAGGGGGAACTATGGCTACACCTTC; CDR3aa: CASRIRDRGNYGYTF
d_gene: NA; j_gene: TRBJ1-1; v_gene: TRBV29-1; abundance: NA; CDR3nt: TGCAGCGTTCAGGGAGGCTACACTGAAGCTTTCTTT; CDR3aa: CSVQGGYTEAFF
d_gene: TRBD2; j_gene: TRBJ2-1; v_gene: TRBV5-6; abundance: NA; CDR3nt: TGTGCCAGCAGTTCCCACGGACTAGCGGGGCAGTTCTTC; CDR3aa: CASSSHGLAGQFF
d_gene: TRBD1; j_gene: TRBJ1-2; v_gene: TRBV3-1/TRBV3-2; abundance: NA; CDR3nt: TGTGCCAGCAGCCAAATGACAGGGAACTATGGCTACACCTTC; CDR3aa: CASSQMTGNYGYTF
d_gene: NA; j_gene: TRBJ1-5; v_gene: TRBV3-1/TRBV3-2; abundance: NA; CDR3nt: TGTGCCAGCAGCCAAGATGGAGTTTTTAGCAATCAGCCCCAGCATTTT; CDR3aa: CASSQDGVFSNQPQHF
d_gene: TRBD2; j_gene: TRBJ2-2; v_gene: TRBV6-5; abundance: NA; CDR3nt: TGTGCCAGCCAAACTAGCGGGGGAAACGCCGGGGAGCTGTTTTTT; CDR3aa: CASQTSGGNAGELFF
d_gene: NA; j_gene: TRBJ1-5; v_gene: TRBV6-2/TRBV6-3; abundance: NA; CDR3nt: TGTGCCAGCAGTTACTCGATGGCGGACAGAAAAAATCAGCCCCAGCATTTT; CDR3aa: CASSYSMADRKNQPQHF
d_gene: NA; j_gene: TRBJ1-1; v_gene: TRBV7-2; abundance: NA; CDR3nt: TGTGCCAGCAGAGGCCGGGGGATGAACACTGAAGCTTTCTTT; CDR3aa: CASRGRGMNTEAFF
d_gene: NA; j_gene: TRBJ2-5; v_gene: TRBV5-4; abundance: NA; CDR3nt: TGTGCCAGCAGCCTCCTCGACTTCCAAGAGACCCAGTACTTC; CDR3aa: CASSLLDFQETQYF
d_gene: TRBD1; j_gene: TRBJ1-1; v_gene: TRBV6-5; abundance: NA; CDR3nt: TGTGCCAGCACGTCCGGGACAGGGTCTTACACTGAAGCTTTCTTT; CDR3aa: CASTSGTGSYTEAFF
d_gene: NA; j_gene: TRBJ2-3; v_gene: TRBV24-1; abundance: NA; CDR3nt: TGTGCCACCAGTGAGCGAGCCGGGAAGACAGATACGCAGTATTTT; CDR3aa: CATSERAGKTDTQYF
d_gene: TRBD1; j_gene: TRBJ2-7; v_gene: TRBV5-1; abundance: NA; CDR3nt: TGCGCCAGCAGCTTGACTCGGACAGGGAGGAGGGACGAGCAGTACTTC; CDR3aa: CASSLTRTGRRDEQYF
d_gene: NA; j_gene: TRBJ1-1; v_gene: TRBV18; abundance: NA; CDR3nt: TGTGCCAGCTCCTTACAAGGAGGGAACACTGAAGCTTTCTTT; CDR3aa: CASSLQGGNTEAFF
d_gene: TRBD2; j_gene: TRBJ2-5; v_gene: TRBV9; abundance: once; CDR3nt: TGTGCCAGCAGCGGTGAGGGGAGGGTGAGGGAGACCCAGTACTTC; CDR3aa: CASSGEGRVRETQYF
d_gene: TRBD2; j_gene: TRBJ2-7; v_gene: TRBV11-1; abundance: NA; CDR3nt: TGTGCCAGCAGCCCGGGACTAGCTGAAGAGCAGTACTTC; CDR3aa: CASSPGLAEEQYF
d_gene: TRBD1; j_gene: TRBJ2-7; v_gene: TRBV7-8; abundance: NA; CDR3nt: TGTGCCAGCAGCTGGGACAGCTTTACTTTGCGCGAGCAGTACTTC; CDR3aa: CASSWDSFTLREQYF
d_gene: TRBD2; j_gene: TRBJ2-7; v_gene: TRBV10-3; abundance: NA; CDR3nt: TGTGCCATCAGTGCCGCGGGAGGGCCTCACGAGCAGTACTTC; CDR3aa: CAISAAGGPHEQYF
d_gene: TRBD1; j_gene: TRBJ1-1; v_gene: TRBV19; abundance: NA; CDR3nt: TGTGCCAGTAGTAAACCCCCGACAGGGGGGTCGGGTAGTGAAGCTTTCTTT; CDR3aa: CASSKPPTGGSGSEAFF
d_gene: TRBD1; j_gene: TRBJ1-1; v_gene: TRBV3-1/TRBV3-2; abundance: few; CDR3nt: TGTGCCAGCGTCAACAGGGGTGATTTCACTGAAGCTTTCTTT; CDR3aa: CASVNRGDFTEAFF
d_gene: NA; j_gene: TRBJ2-7; v_gene: TRBV18; abundance: NA; CDR3nt: TGTGCCAGCTCAGTTGGAGGGCCTATCGACGAGCAGTACTTC; CDR3aa: CASSVGGPIDEQYF
d_gene: NA; j_gene: TRBJ1-2; v_gene: TRBV9; abundance: NA; CDR3nt: TGTGCCAGCAGCGACGAGGGAAGGGCGTGGGGCTACACCTTC; CDR3aa: CASSDEGRAWGYTF
d_gene: NA; j_gene: TRBJ2-1; v_gene: TRBV5-1; abundance: NA; CDR3nt: TGCGCCAGCAGCTTGAGCCAACAGATAAGTCCGTTCTTC; CDR3aa: CASSLSQQISPFF
d_gene: TRBD2; j_gene: TRBJ2-4; v_gene: TRBV5-1; abundance: NA; CDR3nt: TGCGCCAGCACCCCGGGCCGGGGCGGGGGCAAAAACATTCAGTACTTC; CDR3aa: CASTPGRGGGKNIQYF
d_gene: NA; j_gene: TRBJ1-2; v_gene: TRBV9; abundance: NA; CDR3nt: TGTGCCAGCAGCGTAGAGGACAGAAACTATGGCTACACCTTC; CDR3aa: CASSVEDRNYGYTF
d_gene: NA; j_gene: TRBJ1-2; v_gene: TRBV10-2; abundance: once; CDR3nt: TGCGCCAGCAGTGGTGGAGGCAGCTATGGCTACACCTTC; CDR3aa: CASSGGGSYGYTF
d_gene: TRBD2; j_gene: TRBJ2-3; v_gene: TRBV5-1; abundance: NA; CDR3nt: TGCGCCAGCAGCATAGGACAGAGACTAGCGGCTGAGACGCAGTATTTT; CDR3aa: CASSIGQRLAAETQYF
d_gene: NA; j_gene: TRBJ2-3; v_gene: TRBV14; abundance: NA; CDR3nt: TGTGCCAGCAGCAGAAACAGGGTGAAAGGCACAGATACGCAGTATTTT; CDR3aa: CASSRNRVKGTDTQYF
d_gene: NA; j_gene: TRBJ1-1; v_gene: TRBV2; abundance: NA; CDR3nt: TGTGCCAGCGATGGGGAGGGCCTTAAAGCTTTCTTT; CDR3aa: CASDGEGLKAFF
d_gene: NA; j_gene: TRBJ1-1; v_gene: TRBV7-9; abundance: NA; CDR3nt: TGTGCCAGCAGCTTGGGGCAGGGTCAAGCTTTCTTT; CDR3aa: CASSLGQGQAFF
d_gene: NA; j_gene: TRBJ2-7; v_gene: TRBV27; abundance: NA; CDR3nt: TGTGCCAGCAGTTTATCGTTGGCAGTGAGGTCCTACGAGCAGTACTTC; CDR3aa: CASSLSLAVRSYEQYF
d_gene: TRBD2; j_gene: TRBJ2-1; v_gene: TRBV28; abundance: NA; CDR3nt: TGTGCCAGCATAAGTAAGGCGGGAGGACGCTACAATGAGCAGTTCTTC; CDR3aa: CASISKAGGRYNEQFF
d_gene: NA; j_gene: TRBJ2-1; v_gene: TRBV4-1; abundance: NA; CDR3nt: TGCGCCAGCAGCCCCTCCGCGGGACGGAATGAGCAGTTCTTC; CDR3aa: CASSPSAGRNEQFF